Listed below are T cell receptor beta chains from one sample, sequenced in a study of T cells expressing NK-cell markers. From the 5' RACE reads, TCRdb lists one entry per CDR3 protein and no DNA. This sample lists roughly 380,000 distinct CDR3 sequences; its ten largest clones have under 6.5%. Sequencing was performed on blood T cells: a sorted CD56 or NKG2C T cell subset, CD4+ or CD8+ T cells, or bulk PBMC T cells (not recorded which). The receptors derive from a man aged 18-75 years in good health. The CDR3 runs from the conserved cysteine through the conserved F or W.

cdr3_aa j_call cdr3_length v_call
CASSGGYNEQFF TRBJ2-1 12 TRBV2
CASMTSGTTRTTDTQYF TRBJ2-3 17 TRBV5-1
CASSVLGTRQDEQYF TRBJ2-7 15 TRBV9
CASSFAWGSLIAFF TRBJ1-1 14 TRBV11-2
CASTIPSSGANVLTF TRBJ2-6 15 TRBV6-1
CASSLEQGGQPDSYEQYF TRBJ2-7 18 TRBV5-1
CASSPIDRGISYEQYF TRBJ2-7 16 TRBV27
CASRYGGGEGNEQFF TRBJ2-1 15 TRBV7-2
CSASNQGKGGNQPQHF TRBJ1-5 16 TRBV20-1
CASSPQVTGVQPQHF TRBJ1-5 15 TRBV27